Listed here are 26 T cell receptor beta chains from one sample, sequenced in a study of STAT5B mutations in CD4+ large granular lymphocyte leukemia. Clones were read by immunoSEQ multiplex PCR, and TCRdb kept only the in-frame ones, dropping some. The table includes 20,000 to 25,000 clones, roughly 82% detected once. The sequenced material came from CD4+ T cells from blood buffy coats. The origin of the receptors is a human donor in good health.

The gene calls are TRBV5-4 and TRBJ2-6; 10 bases are a match to TRBD2. Germline V lookup: CDR1 SGHNT, CDR2 YYREEE (reference sequence). The CDR3 consists of 18 residues. Losses at the gene ends were 5 bases for V and 3 bases for J; bases not matched to a gene: 11. Here the CDR3 reads CASSSGSGGALGANVLTF. CDR3 nucleotides: TGTGCCAGCAGTTCCGGGAGCGGGGGGGCACTTGGGGCCAACGTCCTGACTTTC.

V gene TRBV6-6 combines with J gene TRBJ2-5; 11 nucleotides match TRBD2. V lost 6 bases and J lost 1; bases outside the gene matches: 7. This CDR3 region has 16 residues. Germline V CDR1 and CDR2: MNHNY, SVGAGI (reference sequence). The CDR3 sequence: CASRTPSGGPQETQYF. In nucleotides, the CDR3 is TGTGCCAGCAGAACCCCTAGCGGGGGGCCCCAAGAGACCCAGTACTTC.

The V gene is TRBV28, the J gene TRBJ2-7; TRBD1 aligns across 9 bases. CDR1 MDHEN and CDR2 SYDVKM come from the germline V gene. This CDR3 spans 14 amino acids. The V gene end was trimmed by 8 bases and the J gene end by 2 bases; junction bases not matched to a gene: 7. The CDR3 spells CASGERQGAYEQYF. In nucleotides, the CDR3 is TGTGCCAGCGGGGAAAGACAGGGGGCCTACGAGCAGTACTTC.

In the case of this clone: Relative to the germline gene, one junction end is altered; a read error may explain this. This rearrangement joins TRBV30 to TRBJ1-2, with a possible D match to TRBD1 (5 bases). This CDR3 is built from 14 residues. The germline V gene encodes CDR1 GTSNPN and CDR2 SVGIG (reference sequence). CDR3 region: CTWSGDDPPPRYTF. DNA of the CDR3: TGTACCTGGAGTGGGGACGATCCCCCCCCGCGCTACACCTTC. Using reference TRBV30 and TRBJ1-2 for the parts outside the CDR3, the full variable domain is SQTIHQWPATLVQPVGSPLSLECTVEGTSNPNLYWYRQAAGRGLQLLFYSVGIGQISSEVPQNLSASRPQDRQFILSSKKLLLSDSGFYLCTWSGDDPPPRYTFGSGTRLTVV.

The chain employs TRBV5-1 and TRBJ2-2, with 7 bases that match TRBD1. CDR1 is SGHRS, CDR2 YFSETQ, per germline. The CDR3 contains 14 residues. V lost 8 bases, J lost 5 bases, and 9 bases stayed unmatched. CDR3 in amino acids: CASSFTQGTGELFF. CDR3 nucleotide sequence: TGCGCCAGTTCCTTTACACAGGGGACCGGGGAGCTGTTTTTT.

This rearrangement joins TRBV7-9 to TRBJ2-5; D gene ambiguous. Germline V lookup: CDR1 SEHNR, CDR2 FQNEAQ (reference sequence). This CDR3 contains 15 residues. V gave up 1 base and J gave up 2 bases, with 11 bases separating them. The CDR3 DNA follows: TGTGCCAGCAGCTTAGTATCTCCCGGTCAAGAGACCCAGTACTTC. This translates into CASSLVSPGQETQYF.

The chain uses TRBV28 and TRBJ2-3, with 7 bases identical to TRBD1. CDR3 size: 15 residues. V shed 8 bases, J shed 0 bases, and the junction held 8 bases outside the gene matches. The germline gives CDR1 MDHEN, CDR2 SYDVKM. CDR3 sequence reads: CASRDSYTSTDTQYF. As DNA, the CDR3 is TGTGCCAGCCGGGACAGCTATACTAGCACAGATACGCAGTATTTT.

V usage is TRBV27 and J usage is TRBJ2-3; D is ambiguous. V gave up 7 bases and J gave up 0 bases, with 11 bases separating them. The length of the CDR3 is 14 residues. Germline V gene sequence: CDR1 MNHEY, CDR2 SMNVEV (reference sequence). CDR3 region: CASTSHPSTDTQYF. The CDR3 DNA reads TGTGCCAGCACCTCTCACCCGAGCACAGATACGCAGTATTTT.

DNA of the CDR3: TGTGCCAGCAGCGTGGACAGGAGCAATGAAAAACTGTTTTTT. Amino acids: CASSVDRSNEKLFF. The chain couples TRBV7-9 to TRBJ1-4; 7 bases align to TRBD1. Germline trimming cut 5 bases from V and 5 bases from J; bases unmatched to any gene: 5. The germline V gene has CDR1 SEHNR and CDR2 FQNEAQ (reference sequence). CDR3 size: 14 residues.

V usage is TRBV27 and J usage is TRBJ2-7; the match to TRBD1 covers 9 bases. Germline trimming cut 5 bases from V and 0 bases from J; bases unmatched to any gene: 5. The germline V gene has CDR1 MNHEY and CDR2 SMNVEV (reference sequence). This CDR3 region has 15 residues. CDR3 in amino acids: CASSTWTGASYEQYF. CDR3 in DNA: TGTGCCAGCAGTACGTGGACAGGGGCCTCCTACGAGCAGTACTTC.

This clone turned up a few times. The chain employs TRBV7-6 and TRBJ2-3; tentative D call: TRBD1 (5 bases). V lost 3 bases and J 5 bases, leaving 6 bases between the germline ends. The germline V gene has CDR1 SGHVS and CDR2 FNYEAQ. The CDR3 covers 12 residues. DNA for the CDR3: TGTGCCAGCAGCTTGCAGGGAGATACGCAGTATTTT. Its protein is CASSLQGDTQYF.

In this sample, this clone turned up a few times. The J gene is TRBJ2-7, the V gene TRBV7-9, with D perhaps being TRBD1 or TRBD2 (7 bases each). V was trimmed by 6 bases and J by 6 bases, leaving 18 bases between them. Germline CDR1 reads SEHNR; CDR2 reads FQNEAQ (reference sequence). CDR3 length equals 14 residues. CDR3 protein: CASSLGQGGFEQYF. The CDR3 nucleotides are TGTGCCAGCAGTCTCGGGCAGGGGGGGTTCGAGCAGTACTTC. Supplemented by reference TRBV7-9 and TRBJ2-7, the full variable domain reads DTGVSQNPRHKITKRGQNVTFRCDPISEHNRLYWYRQTLGQGPEFLTYFQNEAQLEKSRLLSDRFSAERPKGSFSTLEIQRTEQGDSAMYLCASSLGQGGFEQYFGPGTRLTVT.

This rearrangement joins TRBV7-2 to TRBJ2-1, with 7 bases fitting TRBD2. This CDR3 region has 14 residues. Germline V gives CDR1 SGHTA, CDR2 FQGNSA. V lost 3 bases and J lost 7; bases outside the gene matches: 6. Here the CDR3 DNA reads TGTGCCAGCAGCTTCCAAGCGGGATTGAATGAGCAGTTCTTC. It yields the protein CASSFQAGLNEQFF.

The rearrangement joins TRBV7-1 to TRBJ2-5; D is unclear. Being an ORF, TRBV7-1 has a function that is uncertain. V gave up 5 bases and J gave up 5 bases, with 15 bases separating them. This CDR3 contains 14 residues. The chain's CDR3 is CASSRSGPKETQYF. CDR3 nucleotide sequence: TGTGCCAGCAGCCGATCCGGGCCGAAGGAGACCCAGTACTTC.

V usage is TRBV7-9 and J usage is TRBJ2-5, with D possibly being TRBD2 (7 bases). The V gene's germline CDR1 is SEHNR and CDR2 FQNEAQ (reference sequence). The length of the CDR3 is 15 residues. The germline V and J ends were trimmed by 5 bases and 2 bases, with 15 bases remaining between them. In nucleotides, the CDR3 is TGTGCCAGCAGCCACACCAGGGGAGGGCAAGAGACCCAGTACTTC. As protein: CASSHTRGGQETQYF.

The rearrangement joins TRBV28 to TRBJ2-5; 10 bases align to TRBD2. The junction had 6 bases not matched to a gene; V was cut back by 6 bases and J by 2 bases. Germline loops: CDR1 MDHEN, CDR2 SYDVKM. This CDR3 has 15 amino acids. CDR3 region: CASRSAGGPQETQYF. The DNA of the CDR3 is TGTGCCAGCAGGTCAGCGGGAGGGCCTCAAGAGACCCAGTACTTC.

The V call is TRBV5-4, the J call TRBJ2-1, with unresolved D. In germline, CDR1 is SGHNT, CDR2 YYREEE (reference sequence). The CDR3 length is 14 residues. V lost 2 bases, J lost 10 bases, and 16 bases lay in between. This chain's CDR3 is CASSFPQSGMEQFF. Here the CDR3 DNA reads TGTGCCAGCAGCTTTCCACAGTCTGGGATGGAGCAGTTCTTC. The full variable domain, with the rest looked up from reference TRBV5-4 and TRBJ2-1, is ETGVTQSPTHLIKTRGQQVTLRCSSQSGHNTVSWYQQALGQGPQFIFQYYREEENGRGNFPPRFSGLQFPNYSSELNVNALELDDSALYLCASSFPQSGMEQFFGPGTRLTVL.

The CDR3 DNA is TGTGCCAGCAGCTTAGGCGGTGCCGGTTCAAGGGTATATGGCTACACCTTC. It yields the protein CASSLGGAGSRVYGYTF. The chain couples TRBV5-6 to TRBJ1-2; D is uncertain. This CDR3 is built from 17 residues. The germline V gene has CDR1 SGHDT and CDR2 YYEEEE. The ends were cut back, 2 bases at V and 5 bases at J, with 22 bases in the middle.

The chain uses TRBV9 and TRBJ2-1, with TRBD1 as a possible D gene (5 bases). Germline CDR1 reads SGDLS; CDR2 reads YYNGEE. The CDR3 runs to 15 residues. Trimming pared 2 bases from V and 0 bases from J, leaving 9 bases between. As DNA, the CDR3 is TGTGCCAGCAGCGTTTTACAGGACTCCTACAATGAGCAGTTCTTC. This gives the protein CASSVLQDSYNEQFF.

V and J are TRBV7-7 and TRBJ2-1; perhaps TRBD2 as D (7 bases). The CDR3 totals 15 residues. V was trimmed by 6 bases and J by 7 bases, leaving 19 bases between them. Germline assignment: CDR1 SSHAT and CDR2 FNYEAQ (reference sequence). CDR3 in DNA: TGTGCCAGCAGAATAGGCGAACAGGGAGGGAATGAGCAGTTCTTC. This sequence encodes CASRIGEQGGNEQFF.

The rearrangement joins TRBV7-9 to TRBJ1-1, with TRBD1 identical over 8 bases. From germline, CDR1 is SEHNR and CDR2 FQNEAQ (reference sequence). This CDR3 region has 15 residues. The J segment lost 1 base and the V segment lost 5 bases, leaving 6 bases of the junction unmatched. The CDR3, as DNA: TGTGCCAGCAGCCCCTGGGACAGGAGGAACACTGAAGCTTTCTTT. This codes for CASSPWDRRNTEAFF.

This clone showed up just once. The chain is built from TRBV10-2 and TRBJ2-7; TRBD1 matches at 7 bases. This CDR3 has 16 amino acids. Trimming cost V 6 bases and J 5 bases; bases outside gene matches: 16. Germline CDR1 WSHSY, CDR2 SAAADI. CDR3 DNA sequence: TGCGCCAGCAGGGAGCTGACAGGGCGTTCGTACCACGAGCAGTACTTC. The encoded protein is CASRELTGRSYHEQYF.

The chain couples TRBV7-2 to TRBJ2-3; 7 positions agree with TRBD1. With V trimmed by 0 bases and J by 1 base, 1 base remained unmatched. Germline V gene sequence: CDR1 SGHTA, CDR2 FQGNSA. The CDR3 runs to 15 residues. The CDR3 sequence is CASSLAGTGTDTQYF. The CDR3 region has the DNA TGTGCCAGCAGCTTAGCCGGGACAGGCACAGATACGCAGTATTTT.

CDR3 protein: CASSVVVKGGESSTQYF. The CDR3 DNA follows: TGTGCCAGCAGCGTAGTAGTGAAAGGGGGCGAATCTTCTACGCAGTATTTT. The chain employs TRBV9 and TRBJ2-3, with 7 nucleotides matching TRBD1. The CDR3 loop spans 17 amino acids. Trimming removed 0 bases from V and 8 bases from J; junction bases left unmatched: 15. Germline V gene data show CDR1 as SGDLS and CDR2 as YYNGEE.

The V gene is TRBV28, the J gene TRBJ2-3; D is uncertain. CDR1 MDHEN and CDR2 SYDVKM come from the germline V gene. The CDR3 totals 11 residues. The V and J ends lost 6 bases and 4 bases respectively, with 5 bases between them. The CDR3 region has the DNA TGTGCCAGCAGCCGCCCAGATACGCAGTATTTT. This gives the protein CASSRPDTQYF.

The chain couples TRBV4-3 to TRBJ1-1, with D hard to call. The ends were cut back, 3 bases at V and 0 bases at J, with 11 bases in the middle. Per germline, CDR1 LGHNA and CDR2 YSLEER. The CDR3 sequence is 15 residues long. CDR3 in amino acids: CASSHRPLMNTEAFF. Here the CDR3 DNA reads TGCGCCAGCAGCCACAGACCGTTAATGAACACTGAAGCTTTCTTT.